This T cell receptor beta chain appears in the sequencing data of a study of T cells after yellow fever vaccination. To note about this clonotype: No antigen is known for it.

TCRdb called the 5' RACE reads again in MiXCR, with one record for every CDR3 protein. This table holds about 210,000 distinct CDR3 sequences, about 3% found once. Study-wide points: The booster saw the reappearance of most primary-vaccination clones (around 96% CD4, less than 90% CD8).

CDR1 is SGHDT and CDR2 is YYEEEE in the germline V gene. The CDR3 length is 17 residues. V dropped 0 bases and J dropped 0; count of bases not matched to a gene: 2. The J gene is TRBJ2-3, the V gene TRBV5-6, with 12 bases identical to TRBD2. The sequences come from CD4+ T cells sorted from PBMCs, collected 10 days after the yellow fever booster vaccination. This clonotype originated in a man between 18 and 35 years old who received the YFV17D yellow fever vaccine. Here the CDR3 reads CASSLVTSGGSTDTQYF. DNA for the CDR3: TGTGCCAGCAGCTTGGTGACTAGCGGGGGAAGCACAGATACGCAGTATTTT.